These T cell receptor beta chains were read from a single sample in a study of molecular identifiers for immune sequencing clone quantification. MiXCR, run by TCRdb on the PCR reads, gives a single entry per CDR3 protein. The sample includes about 10,000 distinct CDR3 sequences, approximately 20% seen only once; the top ten take roughly 1.8%. Source material: naive CD8+ T cells from blood, with Jurkat cell RNA spiked in. All receptors derive from a human donor in good health. Some libraries in this study had Jurkat cell RNA spiked in. The CDR3 runs from the conserved cysteine through the conserved F or W. Each record gives: D gene, J gene, clone size, V gene, CDR3 protein, CDR3 DNA. A D gene is named only where the DNA matches it firmly. A clone size is listed for some rows: how often the clone was seen (once, few, many), or a class if it is expanded.

TRBD1	TRBJ2-7	-	TRBV27	CASSYGTGLYEQYF	TGTGCCAGCAGTTATGGGACAGGGCTGTACGAGCAGTACTTC
TRBD1	TRBJ2-7	many	TRBV25-1	CATEAQGAREQYF	TGTGCCACTGAAGCACAGGGGGCGAGGGAGCAGTACTTC
-	TRBJ2-2	medium-sized	TRBV19	CASTKNTGELFF	TGTGCCAGTACCAAGAACACCGGGGAGCTGTTTTTT
-	TRBJ2-3	medium-sized	TRBV29-1	CSVSEGLGFSDTQYF	TGCAGCGTAAGCGAAGGGTTGGGATTTTCAGATACGCAGTATTTT
-	TRBJ1-1	-	TRBV24-1	CATSDQGRTEAFF	TGTGCCACCAGTGATCAGGGGCGAACTGAAGCTTTCTTT
TRBD2	TRBJ2-3	-	TRBV20-1	CSAGTSGRPDTQYF	TGCAGTGCCGGGACTAGCGGGAGGCCAGATACGCAGTATTTT
-	TRBJ2-7	many	TRBV7-9	CASSFDGIGGYEQYF	TGTGCCAGCAGCTTTGATGGGATCGGGGGATACGAGCAGTACTTC
TRBD2	TRBJ2-1	medium-sized	TRBV20-1	CSASSGISYNEQFF	TGCAGTGCTTCAAGCGGGATCTCCTACAATGAGCAGTTCTTC
-	TRBJ1-5	medium-sized	TRBV7-9	CASSLDSNQPQHF	TGTGCCAGCAGCTTAGACAGCAATCAGCCCCAGCATTTT
-	TRBJ2-7	few	TRBV7-2	CASSFAAGHYEQYF	TGTGCCAGCAGCTTTGCGGCGGGACACTACGAGCAGTACTTC
-	TRBJ2-1	many	TRBV11-2	CASSRVSPLEQFF	TGTGCCAGCAGTCGGGTCTCTCCCCTGGAGCAGTTCTTC
TRBD2	TRBJ2-7	medium-sized	TRBV20-1	CSASDGLVYSERQYF	TGCAGTGCTAGCGACGGACTAGTCTATTCGGAGAGGCAGTACTTC
TRBD1	TRBJ2-6	few	TRBV27	CASSTGDRAFGGGANVLTF	TGTGCCAGCAGTACGGGGGACAGGGCCTTCGGCGGTGGGGCCAACGTCCTGACTTTC
-	TRBJ1-1	many	TRBV29-1	CSVEREDGTEAFF	TGCAGCGTTGAAAGGGAGGACGGCACTGAAGCTTTCTTT
TRBD2	TRBJ2-2	-	TRBV7-2	CASSLRTSGYRVGELFF	TGTGCCAGCAGCTTACGGACTAGCGGGTATAGAGTCGGGGAGCTGTTTTTT
-	TRBJ2-7	-	TRBV5-1	CASSVGRTTYEQYF	TGCGCCAGCAGCGTTGGGAGAACTACTTACGAGCAGTACTTC
TRBD1	TRBJ2-3	-	TRBV11-3	CAGSSRDRRSISTDTQYF	TGTGCCGGCAGCTCCCGGGACAGGCGATCAATCAGCACAGATACGCAGTATTTT
-	TRBJ2-7	many	TRBV25-1	CASSESQGWSSYEQYF	TGTGCCAGCAGTGAATCACAGGGCTGGAGCTCCTACGAGCAGTACTTC
-	TRBJ2-7	medium-sized	TRBV7-2	CASSLGLGSSYEQYF	TGTGCCAGCAGCCTGGGACTTGGAAGCTCCTACGAGCAGTACTTC
-	TRBJ2-1	-	TRBV7-9	CASSRDLGNEQFF	TGTGCCAGCAGCAGGGATTTAGGGAATGAGCAGTTCTTC
TRBD1	TRBJ2-7	medium-sized	TRBV3-1	CASSHRWDRGYEQYF	TGTGCCAGCAGCCATCGCTGGGACAGGGGTTACGAGCAGTACTTC
-	TRBJ1-2	medium-sized	TRBV29-1	CSVGGGVDYGYTF	TGCAGCGTTGGGGGGGGAGTAGACTATGGCTACACCTTC
TRBD2	TRBJ2-7	medium-sized	TRBV4-1	CASSQDGTSGDEQYF	TGCGCCAGCAGCCAAGACGGGACTAGCGGCGACGAGCAGTACTTC
TRBD2	TRBJ2-5	medium-sized	TRBV29-1	CSVEGPTSSGGFQETQYF	TGCAGCGTTGAGGGTCCGACAAGCAGCGGGGGGTTCCAAGAGACCCAGTACTTC
TRBD2	TRBJ2-1	-	TRBV27	CASSPIAGSSYNEQFF	TGTGCCAGCAGTCCAATAGCGGGAAGCTCCTACAATGAGCAGTTCTTC
-	TRBJ1-1	medium-sized	TRBV27	CASRLQGATEAFF	TGTGCCAGCAGATTACAGGGAGCGACTGAAGCTTTCTTT
-	TRBJ2-1	medium-sized	TRBV4-3	CASSQDTEGRFRHEQFF	TGCGCCAGCAGCCAAGATACGGAGGGCCGGTTCAGACATGAGCAGTTCTTC
-	TRBJ2-5	many	TRBV10-2	CASSELAGQGTQYF	TGCGCCAGCAGTGAACTAGCGGGACAGGGGACCCAGTACTTC
-	TRBJ2-1	few	TRBV7-3	CASASGAGEQFF	TGTGCCAGCGCTAGTGGGGCTGGTGAGCAGTTCTTC
-	TRBJ2-3	medium-sized	TRBV28	CASSFGSPSGTDTQYF	TGTGCCAGCAGTTTTGGGAGTCCCAGCGGTACAGATACGCAGTATTTT
TRBD1	TRBJ2-7	few	TRBV7-9	CASGRTGLPYEQYF	TGTGCCAGCGGAAGGACAGGCTTACCCTACGAGCAGTACTTC
-	TRBJ1-6	medium-sized	TRBV10-3	CAISESFSGEADNSPLHF	TGTGCCATCAGTGAGTCCTTTTCAGGGGAAGCTGATAATTCACCCCTCCACTTT
-	TRBJ2-5	medium-sized	TRBV7-9	CASSPGHQETQYF	TGTGCCAGCAGCCCGGGACACCAAGAGACCCAGTACTTC
-	TRBJ1-1	medium-sized	TRBV19	CASSMVGTEAFF	TGTGCCAGTAGTATGGTCGGGACCGAAGCTTTCTTT
TRBD1	TRBJ2-2	few	TRBV5-6	CASRRTGTANTGELFF	TGTGCCAGCAGACGAACCGGGACAGCGAACACCGGGGAGCTGTTTTTT
TRBD2	TRBJ2-1	medium-sized	TRBV27	CASSQGLAAYNEQFF	TGTGCCAGCAGTCAAGGACTAGCGGCCTACAATGAGCAGTTCTTC
TRBD2	TRBJ2-3	medium-sized	TRBV7-6	CASSLLILAELSADTQYF	TGTGCCAGCAGCTTACTAATTCTAGCGGAGCTGAGTGCAGATACGCAGTATTTT
-	TRBJ1-1	many	TRBV7-9	CASRDWEKNTEAFF	TGTGCCAGCAGAGACTGGGAGAAGAACACTGAAGCTTTCTTT
-	TRBJ1-5	few	TRBV6-2/TRBV6-3	CASSYMGIYDNQPQHF	TGTGCCAGCAGTTACATGGGAATTTACGACAATCAGCCCCAGCATTTT
-	TRBJ2-3	many	TRBV27	CASSDIKSGTQVFTDTQYF	TGTGCCAGCAGCGATATAAAGTCCGGGACCCAAGTATTCACAGATACGCAGTATTTT
TRBD2	TRBJ2-1	medium-sized	TRBV7-9	CASSPAGGSYNEQFF	TGTGCCAGCAGCCCAGCGGGAGGTTCCTACAATGAGCAGTTCTTC
-	TRBJ1-1	many	TRBV13	CASSLGDTEAFF	TGTGCCAGCAGCTTAGGGGATACTGAAGCTTTCTTT
TRBD2	TRBJ2-3	medium-sized	TRBV6-1	CASIPLASTDTQYF	TGTGCCAGCATCCCACTAGCGAGCACAGATACGCAGTATTTT
-	TRBJ2-5	medium-sized	TRBV2	CASSDDTRHPRAETQYF	TGTGCCAGCAGTGACGATACCCGACACCCTCGGGCAGAGACCCAGTACTTC
TRBD2	TRBJ2-3	few	TRBV11-1	CASSSYPRLAESTDTQYF	TGTGCCAGCAGCTCCTACCCCCGACTAGCGGAGAGCACAGATACGCAGTATTTT
TRBD2	TRBJ2-7	medium-sized	TRBV7-9	CASSLVTSGSYEQYF	TGTGCCAGCAGCTTAGTGACTAGCGGGAGCTACGAGCAGTACTTC
-	TRBJ2-7	many	TRBV9	CASSEALDEQYF	TGTGCCAGCAGCGAGGCATTAGACGAGCAGTACTTC
-	TRBJ2-7	-	TRBV5-4	CASSPGTYEQYF	TGTGCCAGCAGCCCGGGAACCTACGAGCAGTACTTC
-	TRBJ2-7	few	TRBV19	CASSIAGEGYEQYF	TGTGCCAGTAGTATAGCTGGGGAAGGGTACGAGCAGTACTTC
-	TRBJ1-5	many	TRBV15	CATSLRGRKPQHF	TGTGCCACCAGCCTACGCGGTAGAAAGCCCCAGCATTTT
-	TRBJ2-7	few	TRBV7-8	CASSLGFNPQNHEQYF	TGTGCCAGCAGCTTAGGTTTTAACCCACAAAACCACGAGCAGTACTTC
TRBD1	TRBJ2-1	medium-sized	TRBV4-3	CASSQGQGAIGQFF	TGCGCCAGCAGCCAAGGACAGGGGGCGATAGGGCAGTTCTTC
TRBD1	TRBJ1-4	medium-sized	TRBV7-9	CASSSLPGQSDEKLFF	TGTGCCAGCAGCTCATTACCGGGACAGTCGGATGAAAAACTGTTTTTT